This TCR beta chain was sequenced in a study of cytomegalovirus exposure and HLA in healthy donors (dated by TCRdb to 2016 to 2017). Background for the entire study: A later analysis indicated that the 95 to 150 validation repertoires were generated on the platform also employed for the approximately 700 repertoires of the first cohort. The aim of the study was to test whether cataloging public T cell receptors could identify signatures of past pathogen exposure. Besides the first cohort of hundreds of subjects, a separate validation cohort made up of some 110 different subjects was used. High-throughput TCR immunosequencing, statistical association of individual TCRs with disease status, and machine learning were combined to predict cytomegalovirus infection status.

Findings and caveats that apply to the study as a whole: In both the original and validation cohorts, the classifier was reported to diagnose cytomegalovirus status with high specificity and sensitivity. While some public TCRs were present in many individuals, most TCR sequences turned up only very rarely across donors. The authors suggested that the approach could potentially be extended to other disease states and immunological phenotypes. In vitro tests confirmed that a few of the cytomegalovirus-associated TCR beta chains recognize cytomegalovirus antigens. In the study, approximately 160 TCR beta chains were listed as associated with cytomegalovirus. All 120 or so repertoires were used to score co-occurrence in the validation cohort in a later analysis, because that analysis had no HLA typing for the cohort. Subsequent analysis determined that TCRs grouped into clusters in the first cohort also showed a tendency toward co-occurrence across the roughly 110 validation repertoires, and 90% to 95% of cluster scores exceeded 0.

From a lookup of the germline V gene (reference sequence), CDR1 and CDR2 are MNHEY and SMNVEV. Trimming accounts for 6 bases at V and 4 bases at J, while the number of junction bases matched to no gene is 7. The CDR3 goes from the cysteine to the phenylalanine over 15 residues. The DNA shown is the 45-base CDR3, in frame from base 1. Separate from the roughly 650-subject first cohort, the validation cohort of roughly 110 subjects was the group to which the donors belonged. This clone was seen only once. This receptor's antigen is unknown. Per-base qualities were not stored, and no clone one base away is much larger. The library relied on the immunoSEQ multiplex PCR assay. Concerning the study's data processing: To diagnose cytomegalovirus status from the catalog of TCR beta chain sequences, a statistical classification framework was built. TCRdb limited this immuneACCESS table to in-frame rearrangements with V and J called. A share of clones is missing; checked studies link under half to unresolved V genes, and the rest is unexplained. Clone size and the V and J calls come from that table; the DNA yielded D and trimming. Here the sample has around 61,000 clones; more than 90% occur a single time. The ten most abundant clones make up 0.9% to 1.4% of the sample.

The material sequenced was PBMCs. This sequence was found in a man aged 18 to 29 in good health and CMV-seronegative. The rearranged chain carries TRBV27 and TRBJ2-1, and 9 junctional nucleotides match TRBD2. Read as DNA, the sequence is TGTGCCAGCAGCGGACTAGCGATAACATACAATGAGCAGTTCTTC. It encodes CASSGLAITYNEQFF.